This entry is about one T cell receptor beta chain. The data stem from a study of cytomegalovirus exposure and HLA in healthy donors. Profiling relied on immunoSEQ multiplex PCR, and the TCRdb table lists in-frame clones only, not all of them. The sample lists approximately 260,000 clones; approximately 86% were seen once. From germline, CDR1 is MNHEY and CDR2 SMNVEV (reference sequence). This CDR3 contains 15 residues. After removal of 7 bases from V and 1 base from J, the junction contained 7 bases not matched to a gene. The V and J genes are TRBV27 and TRBJ2-1, with 7 bases matching TRBD2. Sample: PBMCs. The source of this sequence is a woman younger than 35 in good health and CMV-seronegative. This CDR3 is CASMTWGGSYNEQFF. The DNA of the CDR3 is TGTGCCAGCATGACCTGGGGGGGATCCTACAATGAGCAGTTCTTC.